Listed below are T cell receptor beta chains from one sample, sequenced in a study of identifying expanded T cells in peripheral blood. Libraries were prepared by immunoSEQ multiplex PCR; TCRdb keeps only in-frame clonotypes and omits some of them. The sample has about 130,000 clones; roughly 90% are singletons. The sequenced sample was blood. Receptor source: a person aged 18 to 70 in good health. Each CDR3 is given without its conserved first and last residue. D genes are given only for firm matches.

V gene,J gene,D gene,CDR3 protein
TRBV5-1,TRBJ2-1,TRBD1,ASRPPEQGAREQF
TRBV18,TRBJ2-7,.,ASTLPGKEQY
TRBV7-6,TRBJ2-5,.,ASSLAWQAQETQY
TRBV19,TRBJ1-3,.,ASSQRGLLGNTIY
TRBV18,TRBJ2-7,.,ASSPGQPYEQY
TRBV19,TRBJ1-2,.,ASSIDGTTGFYGYT
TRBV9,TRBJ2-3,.,ASSPNAGGTDTQY
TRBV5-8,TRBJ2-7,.,ASSLGRSVQY
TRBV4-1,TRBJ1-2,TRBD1,ASSQATGERNGYT
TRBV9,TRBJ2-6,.,ASSVGWASGANVLT
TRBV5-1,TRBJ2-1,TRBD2,ASSLPSPGGANEQF
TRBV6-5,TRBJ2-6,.,ASDTSGANVLT
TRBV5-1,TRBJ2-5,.,ASSLVGGETQY
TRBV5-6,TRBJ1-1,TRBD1,ASSLSTGTDTEAF
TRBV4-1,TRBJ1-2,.,ASSQSWDYGYT
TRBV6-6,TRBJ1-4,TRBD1,ASSSGTGSEKLF
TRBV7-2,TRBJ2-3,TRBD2,ASSLGLAGGSTQY
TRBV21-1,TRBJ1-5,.,ASSKNPGRLIDSNQPQH
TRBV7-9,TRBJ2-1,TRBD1,ASSLDRGLF
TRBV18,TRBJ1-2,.,ASSPPGTSLNYGYT
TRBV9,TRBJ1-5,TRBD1,ASSVGTGENQPQH
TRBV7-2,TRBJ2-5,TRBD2,ASSLEASGGRPQY
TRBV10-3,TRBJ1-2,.,AISEYETNNYGYT
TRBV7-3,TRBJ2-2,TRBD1,ASSYSGGRTGELF
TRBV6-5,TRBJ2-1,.,ASSYSSQISYNEQF
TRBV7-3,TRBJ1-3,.,ASSLLGGYGNTIY
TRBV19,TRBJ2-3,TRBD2,ASSDRGGPDTQY